This T cell receptor (beta chain) was retrieved from a study of CD8 T cells in ankylosing spondylitis. Points from the study as a whole: Seemingly characteristic of ankylosing spondylitis blood was a TCR beta motif consisting of 7 or 8 highly homologous variants. Researchers reportedly found disease-linked clones significantly enriched in matched ankylosing spondylitis synovial fluid.

A note on this clonotype: The antigen is undetermined.

Using its own MiXCR run on the 5' RACE reads, TCRdb lists one record per CDR3 protein. The repertoire holds more than 30,000 distinct CDR3 sequences, with approximately 10% as singletons. Germline CDR1 is MNHEY and CDR2 is SVGAGI. This CDR3 has 15 amino acids. Trimming stripped 1 base from V and 4 bases from J, with 13 bases between. The source of this sequence is a male donor with ankylosing spondylitis. The rearrangement uses TRBV6-5 and TRBJ1-1, with D perhaps TRBD1 (5 bases). Sequencing input: synovial fluid, either unsorted or a sorted T cell fraction (not recorded which). CDR3 sequence: CASSYFPDGGTEAFF. Written as DNA, the CDR3 is TGTGCCAGCAGTTACTTTCCGGACGGGGGCACTGAAGCTTTCTTT.